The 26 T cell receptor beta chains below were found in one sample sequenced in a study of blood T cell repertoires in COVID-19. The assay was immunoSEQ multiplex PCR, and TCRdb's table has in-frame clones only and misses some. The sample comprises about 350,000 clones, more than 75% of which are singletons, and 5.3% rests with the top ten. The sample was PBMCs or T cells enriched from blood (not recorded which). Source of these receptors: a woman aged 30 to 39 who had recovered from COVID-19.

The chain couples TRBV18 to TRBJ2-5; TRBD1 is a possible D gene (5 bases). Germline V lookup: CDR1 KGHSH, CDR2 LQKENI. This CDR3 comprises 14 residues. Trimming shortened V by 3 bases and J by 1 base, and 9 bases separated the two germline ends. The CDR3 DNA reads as TGTGCCAGCTCACCTTTCCAGGGCCAAGAGACCCAGTACTTC. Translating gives CASSPFQGQETQYF.

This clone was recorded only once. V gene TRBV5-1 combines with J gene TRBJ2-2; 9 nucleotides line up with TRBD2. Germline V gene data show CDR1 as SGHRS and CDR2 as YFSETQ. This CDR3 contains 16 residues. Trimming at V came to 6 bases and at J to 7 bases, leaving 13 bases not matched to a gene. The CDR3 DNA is TGCGCCAGCAAAGCACCCGCGGGGGGGCCCGGCGGGGAGCTGTTTTTT. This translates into CASKAPAGGPGGELFF.

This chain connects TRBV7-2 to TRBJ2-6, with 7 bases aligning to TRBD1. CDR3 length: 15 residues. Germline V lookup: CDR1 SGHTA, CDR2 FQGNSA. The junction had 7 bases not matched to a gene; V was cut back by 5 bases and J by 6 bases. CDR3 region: CASSTRGSEANVLTF. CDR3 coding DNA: TGTGCCAGCAGCACCAGGGGGAGTGAGGCCAACGTCCTGACTTTC. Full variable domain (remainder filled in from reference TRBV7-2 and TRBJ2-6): GAGVSQSPSNKVTEKGKDVELRCDPISGHTALYWYRQSLGQGLEFLIYFQGNSAPDKSGLPSDRFSAERTGGSVSTLTIQRTQQEDSAVYLCASSTRGSEANVLTFGAGSRLTVL.

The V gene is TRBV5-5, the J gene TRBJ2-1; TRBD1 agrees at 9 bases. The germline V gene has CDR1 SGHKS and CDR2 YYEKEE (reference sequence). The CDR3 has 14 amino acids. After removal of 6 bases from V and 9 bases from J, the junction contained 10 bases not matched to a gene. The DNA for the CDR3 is TGTGCCAGCAACTTACAGGGGGCGGGCGGTGAGCAGTTCTTC. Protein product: CASNLQGAGGEQFF.

In DNA, the CDR3 is TGTGCCAGCAGCTCCAGGGTCCCAGTAGGCTACACCTTC. Translated: CASSSRVPVGYTF. The chain carries TRBV6-2 or TRBV6-3 and TRBJ1-2; maybe TRBD1 (5 bases). V lost 6 bases and J lost 8, with 16 bases in between. The germline V gene encodes CDR1 MNHEY and CDR2 SVGEGT. The CDR3 runs 13 residues.

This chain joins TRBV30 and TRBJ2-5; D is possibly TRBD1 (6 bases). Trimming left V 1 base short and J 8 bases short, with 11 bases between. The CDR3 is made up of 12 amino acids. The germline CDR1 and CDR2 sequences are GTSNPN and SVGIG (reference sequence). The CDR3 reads CAWSEAGATQYF. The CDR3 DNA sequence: TGTGCCTGGAGTGAGGCAGGGGCAACCCAGTACTTC.

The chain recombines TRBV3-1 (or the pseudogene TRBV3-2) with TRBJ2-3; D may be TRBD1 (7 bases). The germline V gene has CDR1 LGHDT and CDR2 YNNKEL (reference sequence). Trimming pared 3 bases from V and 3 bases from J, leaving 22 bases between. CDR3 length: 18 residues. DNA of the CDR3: TGTGCCAGCAGCCACCCCGGCGCGTGGGCAGGGGGGACAGATACGCAGTATTTT. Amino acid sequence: CASSHPGAWAGGTDTQYF.

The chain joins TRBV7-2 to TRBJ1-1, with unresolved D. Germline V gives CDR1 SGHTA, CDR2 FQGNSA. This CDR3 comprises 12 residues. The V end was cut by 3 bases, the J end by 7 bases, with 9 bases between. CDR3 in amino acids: CASSFSGVEAFF. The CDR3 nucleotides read TGTGCCAGCAGCTTTTCCGGGGTTGAAGCTTTCTTT. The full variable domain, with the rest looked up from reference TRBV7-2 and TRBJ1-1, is GAGVSQSPSNKVTEKGKDVELRCDPISGHTALYWYRQSLGQGLEFLIYFQGNSAPDKSGLPSDRFSAERTGGSVSTLTIQRTQQEDSAVYLCASSFSGVEAFFGQGTRLTVV.

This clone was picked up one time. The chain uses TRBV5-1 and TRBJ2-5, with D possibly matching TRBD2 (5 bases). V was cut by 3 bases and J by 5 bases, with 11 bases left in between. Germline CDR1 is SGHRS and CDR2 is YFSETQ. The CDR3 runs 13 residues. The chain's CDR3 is CASSSAGLETQYF. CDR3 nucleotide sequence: TGCGCCAGCAGCTCCGCGGGTCTTGAGACCCAGTACTTC.

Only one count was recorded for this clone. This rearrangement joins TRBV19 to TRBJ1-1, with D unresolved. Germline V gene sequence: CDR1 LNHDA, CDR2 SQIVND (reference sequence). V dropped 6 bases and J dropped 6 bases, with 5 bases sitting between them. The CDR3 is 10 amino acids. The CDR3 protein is CASRGPEAFF. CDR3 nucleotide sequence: TGTGCCAGTAGGGGCCCTGAAGCTTTCTTT.

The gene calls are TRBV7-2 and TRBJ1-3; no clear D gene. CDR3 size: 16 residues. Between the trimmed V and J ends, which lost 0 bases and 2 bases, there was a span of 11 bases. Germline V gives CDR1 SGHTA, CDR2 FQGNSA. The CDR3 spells CASSLAGLRAGNTIYF. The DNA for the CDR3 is TGTGCCAGCAGCTTAGCGGGTCTGAGGGCTGGAAACACCATATATTTT.

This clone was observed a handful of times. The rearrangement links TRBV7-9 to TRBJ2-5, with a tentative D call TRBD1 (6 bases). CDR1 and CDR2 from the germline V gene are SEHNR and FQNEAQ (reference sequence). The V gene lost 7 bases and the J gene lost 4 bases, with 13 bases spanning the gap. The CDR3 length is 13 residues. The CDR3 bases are TGTGCCAGCATACCGACAGGCGGAGAGACCCAGTACTTC. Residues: CASIPTGGETQYF.

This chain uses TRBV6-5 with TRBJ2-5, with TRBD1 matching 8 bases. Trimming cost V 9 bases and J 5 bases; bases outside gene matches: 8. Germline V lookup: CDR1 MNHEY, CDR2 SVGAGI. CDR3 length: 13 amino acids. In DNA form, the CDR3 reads TGTGCCAGTAAGTCGACAGGGGTGGAGACCCAGTACTTC. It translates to CASKSTGVETQYF.

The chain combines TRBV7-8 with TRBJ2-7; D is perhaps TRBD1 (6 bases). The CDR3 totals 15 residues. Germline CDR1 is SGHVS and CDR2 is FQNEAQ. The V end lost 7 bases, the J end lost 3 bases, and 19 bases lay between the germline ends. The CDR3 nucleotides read TGTGCCAGCACGGACAGACATGGTGTCCACTACGAGCAGTACTTC. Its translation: CASTDRHGVHYEQYF.

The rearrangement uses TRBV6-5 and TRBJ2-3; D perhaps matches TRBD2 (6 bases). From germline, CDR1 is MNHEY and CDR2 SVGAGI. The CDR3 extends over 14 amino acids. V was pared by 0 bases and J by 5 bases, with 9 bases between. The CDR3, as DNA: TGTGCCAGCAGTTACTCGCCGCGGGGAGATACGCAGTATTTT. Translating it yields CASSYSPRGDTQYF.

The CDR3 nucleotides read TGCGCCAGCAGCCAAGTCGACAGGCCGAATTCACCCCTCCACTTT. Amino acids: CASSQVDRPNSPLHF. The chain couples TRBV4-3 to TRBJ1-6; possibly TRBD1 for D (6 bases). Trimming took off 1 base at V and 7 bases at J, with 11 bases between the two ends. The CDR3 is 15 amino acids. Germline lookup yields CDR1 LGHNA and CDR2 YSLEER.

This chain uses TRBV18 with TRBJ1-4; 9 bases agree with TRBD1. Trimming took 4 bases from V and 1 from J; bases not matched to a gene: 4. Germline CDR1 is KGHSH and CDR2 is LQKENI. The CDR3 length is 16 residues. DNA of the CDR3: TGTGCCAGCTCACTGGGACAGGGAGGAACTAATGAAAAACTGTTTTTT. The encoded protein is CASSLGQGGTNEKLFF.

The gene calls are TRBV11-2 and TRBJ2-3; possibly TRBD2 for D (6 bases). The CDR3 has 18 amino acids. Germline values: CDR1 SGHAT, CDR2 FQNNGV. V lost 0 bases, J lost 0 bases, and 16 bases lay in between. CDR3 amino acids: CASSLDYAGTPSTDTQYF. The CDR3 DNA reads TGTGCCAGCAGCTTAGATTACGCCGGGACTCCTAGCACAGATACGCAGTATTTT.

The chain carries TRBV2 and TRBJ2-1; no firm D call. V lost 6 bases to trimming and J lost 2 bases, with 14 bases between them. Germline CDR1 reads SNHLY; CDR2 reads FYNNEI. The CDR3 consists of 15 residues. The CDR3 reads CASRAVSSPYNEQFF. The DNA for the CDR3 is TGTGCCAGCAGGGCGGTCAGCTCACCCTACAATGAGCAGTTCTTC.

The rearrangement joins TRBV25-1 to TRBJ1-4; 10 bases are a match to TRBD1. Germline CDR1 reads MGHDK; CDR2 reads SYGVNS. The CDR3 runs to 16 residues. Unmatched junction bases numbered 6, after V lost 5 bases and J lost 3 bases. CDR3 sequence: CASSPSGTGANEKLFF. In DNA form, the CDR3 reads TGTGCCAGCAGTCCATCCGGGACAGGGGCTAATGAAAAACTGTTTTTT.

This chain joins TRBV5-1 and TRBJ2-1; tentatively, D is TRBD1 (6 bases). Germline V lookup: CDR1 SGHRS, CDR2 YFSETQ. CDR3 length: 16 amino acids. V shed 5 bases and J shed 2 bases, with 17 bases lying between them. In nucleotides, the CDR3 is TGCGCCAGCAGTATCCGCACCGGACAGACCTACAATGAGCAGTTCTTC. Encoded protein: CASSIRTGQTYNEQFF.

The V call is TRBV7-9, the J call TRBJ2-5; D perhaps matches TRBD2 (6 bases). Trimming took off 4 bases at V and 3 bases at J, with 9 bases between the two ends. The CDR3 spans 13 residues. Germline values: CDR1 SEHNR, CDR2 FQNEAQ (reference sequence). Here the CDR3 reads CASSSSGEETQYF. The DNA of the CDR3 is TGTGCCAGCAGCTCCTCGGGGGAAGAGACCCAGTACTTC.

The CDR3 DNA is TGTGCAAGTCGCTTAGAGCGGGGATTATCGTACAATGAGCAGTTCTTC. Protein: CASRLERGLSYNEQFF. V gene TRBV12-2 combines with J gene TRBJ2-1; the DNA was not used to check the table's D call, TRBD2. TRBV12-2 is recorded as a pseudogene. The CDR3 contains 16 residues.

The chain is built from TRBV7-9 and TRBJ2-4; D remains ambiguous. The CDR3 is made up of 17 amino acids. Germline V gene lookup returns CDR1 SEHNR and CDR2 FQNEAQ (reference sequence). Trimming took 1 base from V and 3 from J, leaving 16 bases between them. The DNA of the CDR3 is TGTGCCAGCAGCTTAGAAACAGCCCGAACGTTCAAAAACATTCAGTACTTC. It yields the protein CASSLETARTFKNIQYF.

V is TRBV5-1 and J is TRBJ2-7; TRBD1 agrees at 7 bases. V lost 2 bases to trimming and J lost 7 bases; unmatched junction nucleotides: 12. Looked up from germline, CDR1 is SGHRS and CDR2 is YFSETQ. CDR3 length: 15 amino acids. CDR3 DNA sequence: TGCGCCAGCAGCTTCACCGGGGACAGCCTACGGGAGCAGTACTTC. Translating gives CASSFTGDSLREQYF.

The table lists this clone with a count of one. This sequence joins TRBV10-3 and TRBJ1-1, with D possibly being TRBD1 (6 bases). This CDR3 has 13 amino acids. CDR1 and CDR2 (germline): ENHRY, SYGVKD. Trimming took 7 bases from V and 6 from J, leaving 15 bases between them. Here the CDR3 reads CAITSQGYAEAFF. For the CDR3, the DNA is TGTGCCATCACGAGTCAGGGGTACGCTGAAGCTTTCTTT.